These T cell receptor beta chains were read from a single sample in a study of cytomegalovirus exposure and HLA in healthy donors. Using immunoSEQ multiplex PCR, the repertoire was profiled, and TCRdb retains in-frame clones only, with some absent. The table lists 100,000 to 150,000 clones, approximately 80% of them singletons. Input material: PBMCs. Every receptor here comes from a man aged 25-45 years in good health and CMV-seropositive. CDR3s include the opening cysteine and the closing phenylalanine or tryptophan. The D gene is left open where the match is weak. Clone size appears in some rows only: once, few, many, or a class for an expanded clone.

>TRBV27|.|TRBJ2-7|TRBD2
TGTGCCAGCAGTTTATCGACTAGCGGGAGGGTCTCCTACGAGCAGTACTTC
CASSLSTSGRVSYEQYF
>TRBV5-1|.|TRBJ1-4|.
TGCGCCAGCAGCCCGGAGAGGTCTAATGAAAAACTGTTTTTT
CASSPERSNEKLFF
>TRBV9|.|TRBJ2-7|TRBD1
TGTGCCAGCAGCCCGGGACAGGGTGGGACCTACGAGCAGTACTTC
CASSPGQGGTYEQYF
>TRBV28|.|TRBJ1-1|TRBD1
TGTGCCAGCAGTTTAGGGGACAGGGTCACTGAAGCTTTCTTT
CASSLGDRVTEAFF
>TRBV18|.|TRBJ1-3|.
TGTGCCAGCTCACCTGCTCGGGGGGAAGGATCTGGAAACACCATATATTTT
CASSPARGEGSGNTIYF
>TRBV6-6|.|TRBJ2-7|TRBD1
TGTGCCAGCAGAAGGACAGGGACCCACTACGAGCAGTACTTC
CASRRTGTHYEQYF
>TRBV5-8|.|TRBJ1-1|TRBD1
TGTGCCAGCAGCTACACAGGGGTGGGCACTGAAGCTTTCTTT
CASSYTGVGTEAFF
>TRBV5-4|.|TRBJ2-2|.
TGTGCCAGCAGCTGGGAGAAGGTCCCGAACACCGGGGAGCTGTTTTTT
CASSWEKVPNTGELFF
>TRBV5-8|.|TRBJ1-1|.
TGTGCCAGCAGCCTGCCGCCGGCTGAAGCTTTCTTT
CASSLPPAEAFF
>TRBV27|.|TRBJ1-6|.
TGTGCCAGCAGTGAAACAGGGTTCTATAATTCACCCCTCCACTTT
CASSETGFYNSPLHF
>TRBV4-3|.|TRBJ1-1|TRBD1
TGCGCCAGCAGCCATCTCAGGGGGGATACTGAAGCTTTCTTT
CASSHLRGDTEAFF
>TRBV29-1|.|TRBJ2-1|.
TGCAGCGTTGGACTCTTACTAAACCTCAATGAGCAGTTCTTC
CSVGLLLNLNEQFF
>TRBV4-3|.|TRBJ2-7|.
TGCGCCAGCAGCCAAGGGTTGGGGCAGGTACCTTACGAGCAGTACTTC
CASSQGLGQVPYEQYF
>TRBV6-5|many|TRBJ2-3|TRBD1
TGTGCCAGCAGTTACTCAGGACAGGGTCCTACAGATACGCAGTATTTT
CASSYSGQGPTDTQYF
>TRBV10-1|once|TRBJ2-3|TRBD1
TGCGCCAGCAGGGCCGGACAGGGGGCAGATACGCAGTATTTT
CASRAGQGADTQYF
>TRBV15|.|TRBJ2-5|.
TGTGCCACCAGCAGAGAAGACAGCCCCCAAGAGACCCAGTACTTC
CATSREDSPQETQYF
>TRBV9|.|TRBJ2-7|.
TGTGCCAGCAGCTCGACAGTTAGCTCCTACGAGCAGTACTTC
CASSSTVSSYEQYF
>TRBV4-2|few|TRBJ1-5|.
TGTGCCAGCAGCCCCGGACAGAACAATCAGCCCCAGCATTTT
CASSPGQNNQPQHF
>TRBV9|.|TRBJ2-3|.
TGTGCCAGCAGCTTTACCGGGAGTGGGGGACCCCCACAGGCTACGCAGTATTTT
CASSFTGSGGPPQATQYF
>TRBV4-3|few|TRBJ1-5|.
TGCGCCAGCAGCCAAGTTCAGGGAAGCAATCAGCCCCAGCATTTT
CASSQVQGSNQPQHF
>TRBV5-1|few|TRBJ2-2|TRBD1
TGCGCCAGCAGCTTGAAAAGTCGACAGGGTTACACCGGGGAGCTGTTTTTT
CASSLKSRQGYTGELFF
>TRBV6-1|.|TRBJ2-7|.
TGTGCCAGCGCTAGGGGGGGTCCTTACGAGCAGTACTTC
CASARGGPYEQYF
>TRBV6-5|.|TRBJ2-1|TRBD2
TGTGCCAGCAGTCCACCGGGACTAACGCAAGAGTTCTTC
CASSPPGLTQEFF
>TRBV4-3|.|TRBJ2-1|TRBD2
TGCGCCAGCAGCCAAGAGGCCCTAGCGGGATCGTACAATGAGCAGTTCTTC
CASSQEALAGSYNEQFF
>TRBV19|.|TRBJ1-5|.
TGTGCCAGTAGTCCCCGATTAGGGGCCTCTCAGCCCCAGCATTTT
CASSPRLGASQPQHF
>TRBV27|.|TRBJ2-7|.
TGTGCCAGCAGTTTCCTATATGGCGGGGTCAGCTCCTACGAGCAGTACTTC
CASSFLYGGVSSYEQYF
>TRBV29-1|few|TRBJ1-2|.
TGCAGCGTTGACACGCCCGGGGTGGGCTACACCTTC
CSVDTPGVGYTF
>TRBV27|.|TRBJ1-1|.
TGTGCCAGCAGTAGGCGGGCTGTAGAGAACACTGAAGCTTTCTTT
CASSRRAVENTEAFF
>TRBV25-1|.|TRBJ2-1|.
TGTGCCAGCCAACCTGCGGGTGGGTCCTACAATGAGCAGTTCTTC
CASQPAGGSYNEQFF
>TRBV6-6|.|TRBJ2-3|.
TGTGCCAGCGGGAACAGGCCCACAGATACGCAGTATTTT
CASGNRPTDTQYF
>TRBV7-2|.|TRBJ2-6|.
TGTGCCAGCAGCCCAGGGGTTTCTGGGGCCAACGTCCTGACTTTC
CASSPGVSGANVLTF
>TRBV6-1|.|TRBJ1-1|.
TGTGCCAGCAGTTTTACAGCGAACACTGAAGCTTTCTTT
CASSFTANTEAFF
>TRBV11-2|.|TRBJ2-1|TRBD1
TGTGCCAGCAGCTTAGATCAGGGGGTTCAGGAGCAGTTCTTC
CASSLDQGVQEQFF
>TRBV6-6|.|TRBJ1-1|.
TGTGCCAGCAGTAAACAGGGTAACACTGAAGCTTTCTTT
CASSKQGNTEAFF
>TRBV9|.|TRBJ2-3|TRBD2
TGTGCCAGCAGCGTAGGGGCTAGCGGGAGTGGCACAGATACGCAGTATTTT
CASSVGASGSGTDTQYF
>TRBV20-1|once|TRBJ2-1|.
TGCAGTGCTCTCCGTTTCGGTGAGCAGTTCTTC
CSALRFGEQFF
>TRBV6-4|.|TRBJ2-2|.
TGTGCCAGCAGTGTGGAAGGGGGTAGGACCACCGGGGAGCTGTTTTTT
CASSVEGGRTTGELFF
>TRBV19|.|TRBJ2-7|.
TGTGCCAGTAGTAGGAGCCCCTACGAGCAGTACTTC
CASSRSPYEQYF
>TRBV27|.|TRBJ2-3|.
TGTGCCAGCAGTTTGGCGGCTAGCACAGATACGCAGTATTTT
CASSLAASTDTQYF
>TRBV5-5|once|TRBJ1-4|TRBD1
TGTGCCAGCAGCGGGACAGGGGATGGTGAAAAACTGTTTTTT
CASSGTGDGEKLFF
>TRBV6-1|.|TRBJ2-1|TRBD2
TGTGCCAGCAGTGAGTCGAGCGGGGCCGTTGGTGAGCAGTTCTTC
CASSESSGAVGEQFF
>TRBV15|.|TRBJ2-6|.
TGTGCCACCAGCGGACAGAGCTCTGGGGCCAACGTCCTGACTTTC
CATSGQSSGANVLTF
>TRBV5-1|few|TRBJ2-4|.
TGCGCCAGCAGCTTACTCCCGACAGGCCCTTTAGCCAAAAACATTCAGTACTTC
CASSLLPTGPLAKNIQYF